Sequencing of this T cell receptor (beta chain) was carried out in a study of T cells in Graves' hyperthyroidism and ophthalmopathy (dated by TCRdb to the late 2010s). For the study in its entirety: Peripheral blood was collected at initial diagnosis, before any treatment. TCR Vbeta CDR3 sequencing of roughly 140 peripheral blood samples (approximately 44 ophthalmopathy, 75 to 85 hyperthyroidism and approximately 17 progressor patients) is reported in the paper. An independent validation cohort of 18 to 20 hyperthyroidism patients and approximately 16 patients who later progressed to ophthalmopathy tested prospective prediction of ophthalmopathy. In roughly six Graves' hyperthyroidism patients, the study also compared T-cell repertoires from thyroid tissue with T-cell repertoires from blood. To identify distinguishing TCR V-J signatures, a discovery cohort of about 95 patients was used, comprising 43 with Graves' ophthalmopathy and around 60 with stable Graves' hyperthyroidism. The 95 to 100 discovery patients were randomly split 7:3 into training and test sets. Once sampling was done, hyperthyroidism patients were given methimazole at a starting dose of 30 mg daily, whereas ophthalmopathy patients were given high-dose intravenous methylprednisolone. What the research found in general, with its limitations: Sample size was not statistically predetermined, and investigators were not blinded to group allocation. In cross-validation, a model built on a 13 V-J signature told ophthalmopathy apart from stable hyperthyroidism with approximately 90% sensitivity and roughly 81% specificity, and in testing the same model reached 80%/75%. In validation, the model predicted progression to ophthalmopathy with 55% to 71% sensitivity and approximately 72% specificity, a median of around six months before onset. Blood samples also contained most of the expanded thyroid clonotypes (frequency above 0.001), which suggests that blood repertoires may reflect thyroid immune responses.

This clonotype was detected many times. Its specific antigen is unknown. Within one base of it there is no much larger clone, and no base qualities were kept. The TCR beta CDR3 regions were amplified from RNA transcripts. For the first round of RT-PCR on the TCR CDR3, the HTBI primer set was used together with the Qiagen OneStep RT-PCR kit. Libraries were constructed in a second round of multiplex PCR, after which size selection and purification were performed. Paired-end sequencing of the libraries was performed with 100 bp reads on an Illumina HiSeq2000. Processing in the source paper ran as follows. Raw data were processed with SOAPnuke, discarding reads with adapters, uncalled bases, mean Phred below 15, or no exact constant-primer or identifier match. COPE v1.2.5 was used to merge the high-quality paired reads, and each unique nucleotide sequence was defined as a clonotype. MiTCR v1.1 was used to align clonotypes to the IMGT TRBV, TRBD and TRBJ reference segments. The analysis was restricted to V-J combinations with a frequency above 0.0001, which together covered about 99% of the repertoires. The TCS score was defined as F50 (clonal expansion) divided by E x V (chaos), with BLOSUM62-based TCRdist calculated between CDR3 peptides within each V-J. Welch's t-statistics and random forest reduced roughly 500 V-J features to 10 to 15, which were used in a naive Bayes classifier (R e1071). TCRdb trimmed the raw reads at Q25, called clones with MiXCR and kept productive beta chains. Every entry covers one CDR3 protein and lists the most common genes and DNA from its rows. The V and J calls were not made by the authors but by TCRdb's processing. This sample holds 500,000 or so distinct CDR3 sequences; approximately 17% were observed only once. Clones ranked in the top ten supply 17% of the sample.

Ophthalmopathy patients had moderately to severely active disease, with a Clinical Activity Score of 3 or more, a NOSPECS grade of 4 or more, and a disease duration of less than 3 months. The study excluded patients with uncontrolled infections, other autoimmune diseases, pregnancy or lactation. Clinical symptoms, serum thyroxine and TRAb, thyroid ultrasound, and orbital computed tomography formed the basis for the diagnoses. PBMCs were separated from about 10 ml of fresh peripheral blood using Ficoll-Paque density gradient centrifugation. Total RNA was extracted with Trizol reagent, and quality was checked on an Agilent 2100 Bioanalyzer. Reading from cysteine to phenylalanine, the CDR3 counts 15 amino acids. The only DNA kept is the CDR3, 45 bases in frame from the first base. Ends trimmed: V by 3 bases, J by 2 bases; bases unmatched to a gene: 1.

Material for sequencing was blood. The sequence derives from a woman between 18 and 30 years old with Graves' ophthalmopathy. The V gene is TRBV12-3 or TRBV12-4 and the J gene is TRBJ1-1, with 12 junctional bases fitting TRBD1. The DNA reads TGTGCCAGCAGTTTCGGGACAGGGGGCAACACTGAAGCTTTCTTT. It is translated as CASSFGTGGNTEAFF.